Below are 6 T cell receptor beta chains sequenced from a single sample in a study of T cells in Graves' hyperthyroidism and ophthalmopathy (dated by TCRdb to about 2019). Library preparation employed multiplex PCR. Instrument used: Illumina HiSeq 2000. The TCR beta CDR3 regions were amplified from RNA transcripts. A first-round RT-PCR of the TCR CDR3 used the HTBI primer set with the Qiagen OneStep RT-PCR kit. The public reads were quality trimmed at Q25 with fastp and then assembled into clones with MiXCR by TCRdb, keeping productive beta chains. When rows share a CDR3 protein, they turn into one entry using the most common DNA and genes. Across this sample there are roughly 150,000 distinct CDR3 sequences, with less than 10% seen only once. Of the sample, around 20% falls within the top ten clones. The sample consisted of blood. The receptors were gathered from a woman aged 18-29 years with Graves' hyperthyroidism that later progressed to Graves' ophthalmopathy.

Ten or more counts support this clonotype. This chain joins TRBV20-1 and TRBJ2-6; 8 nucleotides align to TRBD1. The CDR3 has 16 amino acids. Per the germline V gene, CDR1 is DFQATT and CDR2 is SNEGSKA (reference sequence). The ends lost 3 bases at V and 4 bases at J; junction bases unmatched: 8. The CDR3, as DNA: TGCAGTGCTAGGTGGCAGGGGGCGGCCGGGGCCAACGTCCTGACTTTC. This translates into CSARWQGAAGANVLTF.

This clonotype was counted a few times. The chain recombines TRBV27 with TRBJ2-7; 7 bases are a match to TRBD1. This CDR3 is 15 amino acids long. The V and J ends lost 5 bases and 3 bases, in that order; junction bases with no gene match: 10. Germline V gives CDR1 MNHEY, CDR2 SMNVEV (reference sequence). CDR3 nucleotides: TGTGCCAGCAGTCTAAAAGGGGACAGTTACTACGAGCAGTACTTC. This codes for CASSLKGDSYYEQYF.

This clonotype was picked up many times. The chain has TRBV24-1 and TRBJ2-1; possibly TRBD1 for D (6 bases). The CDR3 runs to 22 residues. Trimming left V 2 bases short and J 0 bases short, with 28 bases between. Germline V gene lookup returns CDR1 KGHDR and CDR2 SFDVKD. CDR3 amino acids: CATSDSQDSEYGQPSSYNEQFF. CDR3 in DNA: TGTGCCACCAGTGATTCCCAGGACAGCGAGTATGGGCAGCCGAGCTCCTACAATGAGCAGTTCTTC.

This clonotype was found many times. The rearrangement joins TRBV19 to TRBJ1-2, with 8 bases that match TRBD1. J was trimmed by 4 bases and V by 5 bases; bases with no gene match: 6. Looked up from germline, CDR1 is LNHDA and CDR2 is SQIVND (reference sequence). The CDR3 covers 14 residues. CDR3 sequence reads: CASSPTGVSYGYTF. CDR3 coding DNA: TGTGCCAGTAGTCCGACAGGGGTCTCCTATGGCTACACCTTC. Supplemented by reference TRBV19 and TRBJ1-2, the full variable domain reads DGGITQSPKYLFRKEGQNVTLSCEQNLNHDAMYWYRQDPGQGLRLIYYSQIVNDFQKGDIAEGYSVSREKKESFPLTVTSAQKNPTAFYLCASSPTGVSYGYTFGSGTRLTVV.

The chain recombines TRBV29-1 with TRBJ2-7; no reliable D call. V gave up 5 bases and J gave up 3 bases, with 14 bases separating them. CDR1 and CDR2 (germline): SQVTM, ANQGSEA. This CDR3 spans 13 amino acids. The CDR3 reads CSVSGERGYEQYF. In nucleotides, the CDR3 is TGCAGCGTTTCAGGTGAGAGAGGCTACGAGCAGTACTTC.

This clonotype was observed many times. The chain carries TRBV18 and TRBJ1-2; the match to TRBD1 covers 7 bases. This CDR3 region has 14 residues. Germline values: CDR1 KGHSH, CDR2 LQKENI. The junction had 5 bases not matched to a gene; V was cut back by 5 bases and J by 2 bases. CDR3 DNA sequence: TGTGCCAGCTCAACGGGGACAGAAAACTATGGCTACACCTTC. Protein sequence: CASSTGTENYGYTF.